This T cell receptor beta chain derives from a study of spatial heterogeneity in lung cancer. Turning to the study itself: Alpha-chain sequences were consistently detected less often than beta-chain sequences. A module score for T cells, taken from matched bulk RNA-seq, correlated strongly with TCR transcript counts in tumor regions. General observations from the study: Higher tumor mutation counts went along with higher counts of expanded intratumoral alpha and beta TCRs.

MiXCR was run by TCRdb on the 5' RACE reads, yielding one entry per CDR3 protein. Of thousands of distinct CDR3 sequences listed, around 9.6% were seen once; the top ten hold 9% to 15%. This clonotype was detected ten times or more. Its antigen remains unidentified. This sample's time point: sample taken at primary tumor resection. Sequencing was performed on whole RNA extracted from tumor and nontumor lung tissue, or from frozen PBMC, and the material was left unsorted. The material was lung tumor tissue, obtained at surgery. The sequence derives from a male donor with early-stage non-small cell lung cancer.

The CDR3 DNA sequence: TGTGCCAGCAGTTACCCGGGGACCTCCTATGGCTACACCTTC. Translated, it gives CASSYPGTSYGYTF. The chain is built from TRBV6-6 and TRBJ1-2, with D possibly being TRBD1 (5 bases). The CDR3 has 14 amino acids. The V gene lost 2 bases and the J gene lost 4 bases, with 11 bases spanning the gap. Germline loops: CDR1 MNHNY, CDR2 SVGAGI (reference sequence).